The entry below describes one T cell receptor (beta chain). Its antigen is currently unknown. At one of its ends the junction is not consistent with the germline gene, which may arise from a read error. This sample was included in a study of T cells in Graves' hyperthyroidism and ophthalmopathy. Researchers barred patients who had uncontrolled infection, other autoimmune disease, pregnancy or lactation. This CDR3 comprises 12 residues. Germline CDR1 reads MNHEY; CDR2 reads SVGAGI. Amplified TCR beta CDR3 regions derived from RNA transcripts. When the TCR CDR3 underwent first-round RT-PCR, the HTBI primer set was used. Each CDR3 protein gets one entry after TCRdb re-called the multiplex PCR reads with MiXCR. The table has about 840,000 distinct CDR3 sequences, around 38% seen once. Study-level findings and limits: Through a model of 13 V-J features, ophthalmopathy was separated from stable hyperthyroidism.

The material sequenced was blood. The sequence was collected from a man between 18 and 35 years old with Graves' hyperthyroidism. V and J are TRBV6-5 and TRBJ1-1; 7 nucleotides match TRBD1. The CDR3 bases are TGTGCCAGCAGTCCCGGGGGACAGAAAGCTTCCTTT. Translated, it gives CASSPGGQKASF.